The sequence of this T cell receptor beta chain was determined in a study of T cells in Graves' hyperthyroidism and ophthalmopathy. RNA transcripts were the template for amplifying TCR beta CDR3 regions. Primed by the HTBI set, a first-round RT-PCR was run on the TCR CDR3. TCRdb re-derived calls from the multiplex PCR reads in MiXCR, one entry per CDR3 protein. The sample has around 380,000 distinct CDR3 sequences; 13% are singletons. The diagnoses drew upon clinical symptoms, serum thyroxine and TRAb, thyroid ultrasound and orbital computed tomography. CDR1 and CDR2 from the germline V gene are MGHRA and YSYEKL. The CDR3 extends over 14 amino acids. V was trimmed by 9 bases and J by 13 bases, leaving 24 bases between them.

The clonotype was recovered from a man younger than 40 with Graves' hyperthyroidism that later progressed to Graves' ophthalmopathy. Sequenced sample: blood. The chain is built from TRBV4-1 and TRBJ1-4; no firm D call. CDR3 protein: CASGRTAILGRLFF. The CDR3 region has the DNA TGCGCCAGTGGGAGGACTGCGATCCTCGGTAGACTGTTTTTT.